Listed below are T cell receptor beta chains from one sample, sequenced in a study of T cell responses to AZD1222 COVID-19 vaccine. Clones were sequenced by immunoSEQ multiplex PCR, and TCRdb holds only the in-frame ones, with some missing. Here the sample spans around 160,000 clones, 91% being singletons. The sequences come from peripheral blood, collected 28 days after the second AZD1222 dose. The receptor source for this set is an adult who received the AZD1222 COVID-19 vaccine. CDR3s include the opening cysteine and the closing phenylalanine or tryptophan. The order of the fields is CDR3 protein, CDR3 DNA, D gene, J gene, V gene, clone size. D genes are given only for firm matches. The size entry is marked missing in some rows and otherwise reads once, few, many or a size class.

CASATSGVNTGELFF | TGCGCCAGTGCAACTAGCGGGGTAAACACCGGGGAGCTGTTTTTT | TRBD2 | TRBJ2-2 | TRBV5-1 | .
CASSPPQQGRNEQYF | TGTGCCAGCAGTCCCCCCCAACAGGGTAGGAACGAGCAGTACTTC | . | TRBJ2-7 | TRBV6-1 | .
CAWSPHPGEQYF | TGTGCCTGGAGTCCCCACCCCGGCGAGCAGTACTTC | . | TRBJ2-7 | TRBV30 | .
CASSFGWREGRGTGELFF | TGTGCCAGCAGCTTCGGTTGGAGGGAGGGCCGAGGGACCGGGGAGCTGTTTTTT | TRBD2 | TRBJ2-2 | TRBV7-3 | once
CASSGLTAGGPYEQYF | TGTGCCAGCAGTGGTCTTACAGCGGGGGGCCCCTACGAGCAGTACTTC | TRBD2 | TRBJ2-7 | TRBV6-1 | .
CASGLVFFGAEAFF | TGTGCTAGTGGTTTGGTATTTTTCGGGGCGGAAGCTTTCTTT | . | TRBJ1-1 | TRBV12-5 | .
CASSLTRGGDYGYTF | TGTGCCAGCAGCCTGACCAGAGGGGGGGACTATGGCTACACCTTC | . | TRBJ1-2 | TRBV4-2 | .
CASSEGQGAAGNTIYF | TGCGCCAGCAGCGAAGGACAGGGGGCAGCTGGAAACACCATATATTTT | TRBD1 | TRBJ1-3 | TRBV4-1 | .
CASGEDSYSNQPQHF | TGTGCCAGCGGTGAGGACTCTTATAGCAATCAGCCCCAGCATTTT | . | TRBJ1-5 | TRBV6-1 | .
CASSPPGPPVKDEQFF | TGTGCCAGCAGCCCCCCGGGACCGCCAGTCAAGGATGAGCAGTTCTTC | . | TRBJ2-1 | TRBV7-6 | .
CASSLEGRRPPLHF | TGTGCCAGCAGCTTAGAAGGACGGAGACCTCCCCTCCACTTT | . | TRBJ1-6 | TRBV7-9 | .
CASVRFGYTF | TGTGCCAGCGTGAGGTTTGGCTACACCTTC | . | TRBJ1-2 | TRBV21-1 | .
CASRRGTGKDEQYF | TGTGCCAGCAGACGCGGGACAGGCAAGGACGAGCAGTACTTC | TRBD1 | TRBJ2-7 | TRBV6-6 | .
CASSLHRGRRWNEQYF | TGTGCCAGCAGCTTACACAGGGGGCGCAGGTGGAACGAGCAGTACTTC | TRBD1 | TRBJ2-7 | TRBV5-6 | .
CASTPEGRGNEQFF | TGTGCCAGCACCCCTGAGGGAAGGGGCAATGAGCAGTTCTTC | . | TRBJ2-1 | TRBV9 | .
CASSLEAAGPSGASNEQFF | TGTGCCAGCAGCTTAGAGGCAGCGGGGCCTAGCGGGGCCTCGAATGAGCAGTTCTTC | TRBD2 | TRBJ2-1 | TRBV13 | .
CATSDFRVEETQYF | TGTGCCACCAGTGATTTCAGGGTTGAAGAGACCCAGTACTTC | . | TRBJ2-5 | TRBV24-1 | .
CASPARGAGTQETQYF | TGTGCCAGTCCCGCCCGGGGGGCGGGAACTCAAGAGACCCAGTACTTC | . | TRBJ2-5 | TRBV11-3 | .
CASSPPNTGELFF | TGTGCCAGCTCACCACCTAACACCGGGGAGCTGTTTTTT | . | TRBJ2-2 | TRBV18 | .
CASSPDRASNQPQHF | TGTGCCAGCAGCCCCGACAGGGCCTCCAATCAGCCCCAGCATTTT | TRBD1 | TRBJ1-5 | TRBV7-8 | .
CASSLQQGPWGGYTF | TGTGCCAGCAGCTTACAACAAGGGCCATGGGGAGGCTACACCTTC | . | TRBJ1-2 | TRBV13 | .
CASSLGRARVRETQYF | TGTGCCAGCAGCTTGGGTAGGGCGAGGGTAAGGGAGACCCAGTACTTC | . | TRBJ2-5 | TRBV12-1 | few
CASSQTTGGYEQYF | TGTGCCAGCAGCCAAACGACAGGGGGCTACGAGCAGTACTTC | TRBD1 | TRBJ2-7 | TRBV11-2 | .
CASSSMQILLAGAYEQYF | TGTGCCAGCAGCTCCATGCAAATTCTTTTAGCGGGGGCCTACGAGCAGTACTTC | TRBD2 | TRBJ2-7 | TRBV7-2 | .
CASSLVAGKANEQFF | TGTGCCAGCAGCTTAGTAGCGGGAAAGGCCAATGAGCAGTTCTTC | TRBD2 | TRBJ2-1 | TRBV11-3 | .
CASSPSWTDGNTIYF | TGTGCCAGCAGCCCCTCCTGGACAGACGGAAACACCATATATTTT | . | TRBJ1-3 | TRBV6-2/TRBV6-3 | .
CASSLAQGSGNTEAFF | TGTGCCAGCAGCTTAGCACAGGGGTCGGGGAACACTGAAGCTTTCTTT | TRBD1 | TRBJ1-1 | TRBV7-2 | .
CASSLGGGRVQPQHF | TGTGCCAGCAGCTTAGGAGGGGGAAGAGTCCAGCCCCAGCATTTT | . | TRBJ1-5 | TRBV7-6 | .
CASSYGTHQETQYF | TGTGCCAGCAGTTACGGGACTCACCAAGAGACCCAGTACTTC | . | TRBJ2-5 | TRBV6-6 | .
CSVDAAGASYGYTF | TGCAGCGTTGATGCGGCAGGGGCTAGCTATGGCTACACCTTC | . | TRBJ1-2 | TRBV29-1 | .
CASSMYSSGTDTQYF | TGTGCCAGTAGTATGTACAGCTCGGGCACAGATACGCAGTATTTT | . | TRBJ2-3 | TRBV19 | .
CASSLATSGRLIEQYF | TGTGCCAGCAGCTTAGCAACTAGCGGGAGGCTAATCGAGCAGTACTTC | TRBD2 | TRBJ2-7 | TRBV7-2 | .
CATGGALMETQYF | TGTGCCACGGGGGGGGCCCTCATGGAGACCCAGTACTTC | TRBD2 | TRBJ2-5 | TRBV10-3 | .
CASSFGNTEAFF | TGTGCCAGCAGCTTCGGGAACACTGAAGCTTTCTTT | . | TRBJ1-1 | TRBV11-2 | .
CASSQRPRGADTQYF | TGTGCCAGCAGCCAACGTCCTCGAGGGGCAGATACGCAGTATTTT | . | TRBJ2-3 | TRBV3-1/TRBV3-2 | .
CASSSKQTGVYGYTF | TGTGCCAGCAGCTCGAAGCAAACAGGGGTCTATGGCTACACCTTC | TRBD1 | TRBJ1-2 | TRBV5-6 | .
CSVASSSGNTIYF | TGCAGCGTCGCAAGTAGCTCTGGAAACACCATATATTTT | . | TRBJ1-3 | TRBV29-1 | .
CASSLMSTHNEQFF | TGTGCCAGCAGCTTAATGTCTACCCACAATGAGCAGTTCTTC | . | TRBJ2-1 | TRBV7-3 | .
CASSPTGLGSYNEQFF | TGTGCCAGCAGCCCGACAGGTTTGGGCTCCTACAATGAGCAGTTCTTC | . | TRBJ2-1 | TRBV13 | .
CASSLDTGGSYF | TGTGCCAGCAGTCTAGATACAGGGGGAAGTTACTTC | TRBD1 | TRBJ2-7 | TRBV11-2 | .
CASSLEVSGTGELFF | TGCGCCAGCAGCTTGGAGGTGTCCGGCACCGGGGAGCTGTTTTTT | . | TRBJ2-2 | TRBV5-1 | .
CASSLGQGGWGRADTQYF | TGTGCCAGTAGTCTCGGACAGGGGGGTTGGGGGCGAGCAGATACGCAGTATTTT | TRBD1 | TRBJ2-3 | TRBV19 | .
CASSLVTDLNSPLHF | TGTGCCAGCAGCTTGGTGACAGACCTTAATTCACCCCTCCACTTT | . | TRBJ1-6 | TRBV11-2 | once
CASSYLGGSSYNEQFF | TGTGCCAGCAGTTACTTAGGTGGGAGCTCCTACAATGAGCAGTTCTTC | . | TRBJ2-1 | TRBV6-5 | .
CASSEDRDTEAFF | TGTGCCAGCAGTGAAGACAGGGACACTGAAGCTTTCTTT | . | TRBJ1-1 | TRBV6-1 | .
CASSSLMGTDTQYF | TGTGCCAGCAGCTCCCTGATGGGCACAGATACGCAGTATTTT | . | TRBJ2-3 | TRBV7-3 | .
CASNDVGATNEKLFF | TGTGCCAGTAATGATGTGGGAGCAACTAATGAAAAACTGTTTTTT | . | TRBJ1-4 | TRBV19 | .
CASSDPGTVTAGEKLFF | TGTGCCAGCAGTGACCCCGGGACAGTCACGGCAGGGGAAAAACTGTTTTTT | TRBD1 | TRBJ1-4 | TRBV6-1 | .
CASSEGTGLSGNTIYF | TGCGCCAGCAGTGAGGGGACAGGCCTCTCTGGAAACACCATATATTTT | TRBD1 | TRBJ1-3 | TRBV10-1 | .